The next 19 T cell receptor beta chains were all read from a single sample in a study of T cells after yellow fever vaccination. TCRdb processed the 5' RACE reads anew with MiXCR; each CDR3 protein has one entry. The sample holds 310,000 or so distinct CDR3 sequences; around 6.8% are singletons and the top ten take over 15%. The source was PBMCs, collected 45 days after the first yellow fever vaccination. The receptors derive from a man aged 18 to 30 who received the YFV17D yellow fever vaccine.

The chain combines TRBV7-2 with TRBJ2-2, with 7 bases matching TRBD1. The V gene's germline CDR1 is SGHTA and CDR2 FQGNSA. V dropped 4 bases and J dropped 11; count of bases not matched to a gene: 10. The CDR3 loop spans 14 amino acids. This chain's CDR3 is CASSSQDRLAELFF. The CDR3 bases are TGTGCCAGCAGCTCCCAGGACAGGCTCGCCGAGCTGTTTTTT.

V gene TRBV9 combines with J gene TRBJ2-1, with 8 positions matching TRBD2. After removal of 4 bases from V and 0 bases from J, the junction contained 9 bases not matched to a gene. Germline V lookup: CDR1 SGDLS, CDR2 YYNGEE. The CDR3 is 17 residues long. The CDR3 DNA reads TGTGCCAGCAGCCCCCAAATGAGCGGGAGCTCCTACAATGAGCAGTTCTTC. It specifies CASSPQMSGSSYNEQFF.

This clonotype appeared many times. The chain is built from TRBV5-1 and TRBJ2-4; D is uncertain. With 2 bases removed from V and 1 base from J, the gap between germline ends came to 7 bases. This CDR3 region has 14 residues. Looked up from germline, CDR1 is SGHRS and CDR2 is YFSETQ. In DNA form, the CDR3 reads TGCGCCAGCAGCTTCGGTTCCGCCAAAAACATTCAGTACTTC. It is translated as CASSFGSAKNIQYF. Complete variable domain (other parts from reference TRBV5-1 and TRBJ2-4): KAGVTQTPRYLIKTRGQQVTLSCSPISGHRSVSWYQQTPGQGLQFLFEYFSETQRNKGNFPGRFSGRQFSNSRSEMNVSTLELGDSALYLCASSFGSAKNIQYFGAGTRLSVL.

The table lists this clonotype with a few counts. The V call is TRBV19, the J call TRBJ2-1; possibly TRBD2 for D (6 bases). From germline, CDR1 is LNHDA and CDR2 SQIVND (reference sequence). Trimming pared 0 bases from V and 15 bases from J, leaving 12 bases between. This CDR3 has 12 amino acids. CDR3 nucleotide sequence: TGTGCCAGTAGTATAGATCGGAGGGGACGGTTCTTC. Protein sequence: CASSIDRRGRFF.

This clonotype was found a few times. The chain couples TRBV20-1 to TRBJ2-3; tentatively, D is TRBD2 (5 bases). Trimming stripped 6 bases from V and 3 bases from J, with 22 bases between. This CDR3 region has 16 residues. CDR1 DFQATT and CDR2 SNEGSKA come from the germline V gene (reference sequence). In DNA form, the CDR3 reads TGCAGTGCCCGAAGCGGAGACCCCCCGGAGACAGATACGCAGTATTTT. Residues: CSARSGDPPETDTQYF.

This clonotype was counted ten times or more. This sequence joins TRBV5-1 and TRBJ2-2; D may be TRBD2 (5 bases). This CDR3 region has 17 residues. CDR1 is SGHRS and CDR2 is YFSETQ in the germline V gene. The V gene lost 4 bases and the J gene lost 2 bases, with 18 bases spanning the gap. The chain's CDR3 is CASSPAASLLNTGELFF. CDR3 bases: TGCGCCAGCAGCCCTGCGGCTAGCCTCCTTAACACCGGGGAGCTGTTTTTT.

There are a few counts of this clonotype. The rearrangement joins TRBV9 to TRBJ1-2; 8 bases match TRBD1. V was clipped by 5 bases and J by 0 bases; unmatched bases: 9. The CDR3 runs to 16 residues. The germline V gene encodes CDR1 SGDLS and CDR2 YYNGEE. CDR3 in DNA: TGTGCCAGCAGATATCTAAGGACAGGGCCTAACTATGGCTACACCTTC. Amino acid sequence: CASRYLRTGPNYGYTF.

This clonotype was recorded a few times. V usage is TRBV4-1 and J usage is TRBJ2-3; a possible D gene is TRBD1 (6 bases). Per the germline V gene, CDR1 is MGHRA and CDR2 is YSYEKL. The CDR3 spans 16 residues. Trimming stripped 1 base from V and 0 bases from J, with 11 bases between. The CDR3 region has the DNA TGCGCCAGCAGCCAAGTTAAGGGGGAAAGCACAGATACGCAGTATTTT. It translates to CASSQVKGESTDTQYF.

Worth noting for this clonotype: An end of the junction does not agree with germline; a read error may underlie this. The chain has TRBV6-1 and TRBJ2-1; 12 bases are shared with TRBD1. The CDR3 extends over 16 amino acids. CDR1 is MNHNS, CDR2 SASEGT, per germline. The CDR3 is CASSTWDRGPYHEQFF. The DNA of the CDR3 is TGTGCCAGCAGTACCTGGGACAGGGGGCCCTACCATGAGCAGTTCTTC.

This chain links TRBV20-1 with TRBJ2-5; the D is unclear. The CDR3 has 14 residues. CDR1 and CDR2 from the germline V gene are DFQATT and SNEGSKA (reference sequence). V lost 0 bases and J 2 bases, leaving 10 bases between the germline ends. CDR3 loop: CSARDVSEQETQYF. In DNA form, the CDR3 reads TGCAGTGCTAGAGATGTGTCAGAACAAGAGACCCAGTACTTC.

This clonotype was detected only a few times. V gene TRBV7-2 combines with J gene TRBJ2-6, with D unclear. This CDR3 contains 16 residues. Germline lookup yields CDR1 SGHTA and CDR2 FQGNSA. V lost 3 bases, J lost 0 bases, and 9 bases lay in between. CDR3 nucleotide sequence: TGTGCCAGCAGCTTTTGGGCCATCTCTGGGGCCAACGTCCTGACTTTC. Translated: CASSFWAISGANVLTF. The full variable domain, in which reference TRBV7-2 and TRBJ2-6 provide the parts outside the CDR3, is GAGVSQSPSNKVTEKGKDVELRCDPISGHTALYWYRQSLGQGLEFLIYFQGNSAPDKSGLPSDRFSAERTGGSVSTLTIQRTQQEDSAVYLCASSFWAISGANVLTFGAGSRLTVL.

This clonotype was found a few times. The chain employs TRBV5-4 and TRBJ1-1; the D is unclear. CDR1 SGHNT and CDR2 YYREEE come from the germline V gene (reference sequence). This CDR3 has 12 residues. The ends were cut back, 1 base at V and 6 bases at J, with 7 bases in the middle. CDR3 bases: TGTGCCAGCAGCTTGAGGCCGTCTGAAGCTTTCTTT. Its protein product is CASSLRPSEAFF.

V is TRBV7-2 and J is TRBJ2-7; 7 bases are a match to TRBD1. V trimming: 2 bases; J trimming: 8 bases; junction bases outside the gene matches: 9. Germline CDR1 reads SGHTA; CDR2 reads FQGNSA. The CDR3 totals 14 residues. The CDR3 coding sequence is TGTGCCAGCAGCTTAAGCCGGGACAGCGAGAAGCAGTACTTC. Translating it yields CASSLSRDSEKQYF.

This chain uses TRBV18 with TRBJ1-2; D is unclear. Trimming left V 2 bases short and J 8 bases short, with 12 bases between. Germline V gives CDR1 KGHSH, CDR2 LQKENI. This CDR3 spans 13 amino acids. The CDR3 is CASSPVPERGYTF. In DNA, the CDR3 is TGTGCCAGCTCACCAGTACCCGAACGGGGCTACACCTTC.

This clonotype was counted between two and nine times. V usage is TRBV11-2 and J usage is TRBJ2-2; D is uncertain. This CDR3 has 14 amino acids. Germline CDR1 SGHAT, CDR2 FQNNGV. V lost 6 bases, J lost 2 bases, and 10 bases lay in between. The CDR3 nucleotides are TGTGCCAGCAGTTTTAACAGAAACACCGGGGAGCTGTTTTTT. It is translated as CASSFNRNTGELFF.

This clonotype was counted between two and nine times. The chain is built from TRBV4-3 and TRBJ2-3; D could derive from TRBD1 or TRBD2 (5 bases each). V dropped 0 bases and J dropped 2 bases, with 9 bases sitting between them. The CDR3 has 15 residues. Per the germline V gene, CDR1 is LGHNA and CDR2 is YSLEER. CDR3 sequence: CASSQEAGTTDTQYF. CDR3 in DNA: TGCGCCAGCAGCCAAGAAGCAGGGACCACAGATACGCAGTATTTT.

This clonotype was seen only a few times. The rearrangement uses TRBV6-2 or TRBV6-3 and TRBJ2-3; 9 nucleotides match TRBD2. Unmatched junction bases numbered 9, after V lost 9 bases and J lost 2 bases. The germline gives CDR1 MNHEY, CDR2 SVGEGT. CDR3 size: 15 residues. The CDR3 protein is CASKRGDLYTDTQYF. CDR3 nucleotide sequence: TGTGCCAGTAAGCGGGGGGACTTATACACAGATACGCAGTATTTT.

This clonotype has ten or more counts. This chain connects TRBV20-1 to TRBJ2-5; 14 bases line up with TRBD2. This CDR3 has 17 amino acids. In germline, CDR1 is DFQATT, CDR2 SNEGSKA (reference sequence). J gave up 2 bases and V 6 bases, and 11 bases lay outside the gene matches. The CDR3 reads CSAPRGTSGGEQETQYF. The CDR3 DNA sequence: TGCAGTGCCCCGCGGGGGACTAGCGGGGGTGAACAAGAGACCCAGTACTTC.

This clonotype was seen at least ten times. The chain has TRBV5-1 and TRBJ2-3; 8 nucleotides align to TRBD1. The V segment lost 6 bases and the J segment 3 bases; nucleotides outside the gene matches: 9. The germline CDR1 and CDR2 sequences are SGHRS and YFSETQ. The CDR3 is 15 amino acids. The chain's CDR3 is CASKTGAPGTDTQYF. In DNA, the CDR3 is TGCGCCAGCAAGACAGGGGCGCCAGGTACAGATACGCAGTATTTT.